This T cell receptor beta chain originates from a study of regulatory T cells in long-lasting Graves disease. The time point here: newly diagnosed GD, antithyroid drugs for less than 3 months. PBMCs provided the RNA from which the TCR library was made. An endocrinology department in Xi'an, China, supplied the patients. Arm-PCR of CDR3 regions and iRepertoire HTBI primers were used to build TCR beta libraries. TCRdb used MiXCR to reprocess the multiplex PCR reads, holding one entry per CDR3 protein. Here the sample spans 440,000 or so distinct CDR3 sequences, over 15% being singletons. At least ten counts were recorded for this clonotype. These data also formed part of another study, on T cells in Graves' hyperthyroidism and ophthalmopathy. That source notes: If no ophthalmopathy progression occurred within 18 months, Graves' hyperthyroidism was stable.

The sequencing here drew on peripheral blood mononuclear cells (PBMCs), taken at new diagnosis, from a patient treated with antithyroid drugs. The clonotype was recovered from a woman aged 25 to 39 with Graves disease.

This CDR3 is CASQKSPQYF. The CDR3 nucleotides read TGTGCCAGCCAAAAATCTCCCCAGTACTTC. The V and J genes are TRBV27 and TRBJ2-5; D is undetermined. Between the trimmed V and J ends, which lost 8 bases and 9 bases, there was a span of 10 bases. CDR1 MNHEY and CDR2 SMNVEV come from the germline V gene (reference sequence). The CDR3 runs 10 residues.